The rows below give T cell receptor beta chains drawn from one sample of a study of shared clonotypes between healthy human individuals. Libraries were prepared by immunoSEQ multiplex PCR; TCRdb keeps only in-frame clonotypes and omits some of them. The sample consists of fewer than 850,000 clones, about 78% of them appearing once. The specimen sequenced was memory CD4+ T cells sorted from blood. These receptors all come from a woman in her 30s in good health. CDR3s include the opening cysteine and the closing phenylalanine or tryptophan. D genes are given only for firm matches. Not every row has a clone size; where given, it reads once, few, many or a size class.

v_gene	abundance	d_gene	j_gene	CDR3aa	CDR3nt
TRBV14	few	TRBD1	TRBJ2-2	CASSQVFGTGKTGELFF	TGTGCCAGCAGCCAAGTTTTCGGGACAGGGAAAACCGGGGAGCTGTTTTTT
TRBV7-2	once	NA	TRBJ2-1	CASSLTVLAGDEQFF	TGTGCCAGCAGCTTGACTGTCCTAGCAGGCGATGAGCAGTTCTTC
TRBV5-1	NA	TRBD1	TRBJ1-3	CASWRGPGQPSGNTIYF	TGCGCCAGCTGGCGGGGCCCGGGACAGCCCTCTGGAAACACCATATATTTT
TRBV19	NA	TRBD1	TRBJ1-2	CASTDRGLNYGYTF	TGTGCCAGTACCGACAGGGGTCTTAACTATGGCTACACCTTC
TRBV28	NA	NA	TRBJ2-7	CASSLGWVDSYEQYF	TGTGCCAGCAGTTTGGGGTGGGTAGACTCCTACGAGCAGTACTTC
TRBV15	NA	NA	TRBJ2-7	CATSTVRGRSYEQYF	TGTGCCACCAGCACAGTGCGCGGGCGATCCTACGAGCAGTACTTC
TRBV5-6	NA	NA	TRBJ1-2	CASSGAGGYTF	TGTGCCAGCAGCGGGGCGGGTGGCTACACCTTC
TRBV7-2	few	NA	TRBJ2-7	CASSLGPHTGAQYF	TGTGCCAGCAGCTTGGGACCCCACACGGGCGCGCAGTACTTC
TRBV29-1	few	NA	TRBJ2-5	CSTTGQGGSKETQYF	TGCAGCACCACAGGACAGGGAGGGAGTAAAGAGACCCAGTACTTC
TRBV19	NA	NA	TRBJ2-6	CASSRQSSGANVLTF	TGTGCCAGTAGTAGACAGTCTTCTGGGGCCAACGTCCTGACTTTC
TRBV4-1	NA	NA	TRBJ2-2	CASSQLGSLDTGELFF	TGCGCCAGCAGCCAATTGGGAAGCTTGGACACCGGGGAGCTGTTTTTT
TRBV28	NA	TRBD1	TRBJ2-3	CASCSGGLWSDTQYF	TGTGCCAGCTGCTCAGGGGGCTTGTGGTCAGATACGCAGTATTTT
TRBV5-1	few	NA	TRBJ2-1	CASSSTGDIQDYNEQFF	TGCGCCAGCAGCTCTACGGGGGACATCCAAGACTACAATGAGCAGTTCTTC
TRBV6-1	NA	TRBD2	TRBJ2-1	CASELAARYNEQFF	TGTGCCAGCGAACTAGCGGCCCGCTACAATGAGCAGTTCTTC
TRBV2	NA	NA	TRBJ2-2	CASSEFIHTGELFF	TGTGCCAGCAGTGAATTCATACACACCGGGGAGCTGTTTTTT
TRBV7-2	NA	TRBD2	TRBJ2-1	CASSLHSSGSSYNEQFF	TGTGCCAGCAGCTTACATTCTAGCGGGAGCTCGTACAATGAGCAGTTCTTC
TRBV5-4	NA	TRBD1	TRBJ1-5	CASSASTGVGDQPQHF	TGTGCCAGCAGCGCCTCGACAGGGGTCGGGGATCAGCCCCAGCATTTT
TRBV30	NA	TRBD2	TRBJ2-5	CAWSLAGGTQETQYF	TGTGCCTGGAGTCTGGCGGGAGGGACACAAGAGACCCAGTACTTC
TRBV6-5	NA	TRBD2	TRBJ2-1	CASSIVAGDYNEQFF	TGTGCCAGCAGCATAGTGGCGGGAGATTACAATGAGCAGTTCTTC
TRBV5-1	many	NA	TRBJ1-3	CASSLGTAGNTIYF	TGCGCCAGCAGCTTGGGGACAGCAGGAAACACCATATATTTT
TRBV30	NA	TRBD1	TRBJ2-2	CAWRKLDRGAGELFF	TGTGCCTGGAGGAAATTGGACAGGGGGGCCGGGGAGCTGTTTTTT
TRBV28	NA	NA	TRBJ2-1	CATAGSSYNEQFF	TGTGCCACCGCCGGGAGCTCCTACAATGAGCAGTTCTTC
TRBV2	NA	TRBD2	TRBJ2-1	CASSEVAGSSGEQFF	TGTGCCAGCAGTGAGGTAGCGGGGAGTTCGGGTGAGCAGTTCTTC
TRBV11-2	NA	NA	TRBJ2-3	CASSFSIAGQGRYF	TGTGCCAGCAGTTTTAGTATAGCCGGCCAGGGTCGGTATTTT
TRBV6-5	NA	TRBD1	TRBJ1-1	CASSTRGRLVAFF	TGTGCCAGCAGTACAAGGGGGCGCTTGGTAGCTTTCTTT
TRBV7-9	NA	NA	TRBJ2-6	CASSLYQTTPAGANVLTF	TGTGCCAGCAGTTTATACCAAACGACACCCGCTGGGGCCAACGTCCTGACTTTC
TRBV28	many	NA	TRBJ2-3	CASSPPTDTQYF	TGTGCCAGCAGTCCCCCCACAGATACGCAGTATTTT
TRBV28	NA	NA	TRBJ2-2	CASTIQGSGNTGELFF	TGTGCCAGCACGATTCAGGGGAGCGGGAACACCGGGGAGCTGTTTTTT
TRBV27	NA	TRBD2	TRBJ2-1	CASSSASSSSGRVNEQFF	TGTGCCAGCAGTTCCGCCTCCTCTTCTAGCGGGAGGGTCAATGAGCAGTTCTTC
TRBV7-2	NA	TRBD2	TRBJ2-1	CASSRLAGSYNEQFF	TGTGCCAGCAGTAGACTAGCGGGAAGTTACAATGAGCAGTTCTTC
TRBV7-8	once	NA	TRBJ2-7	CASSQDRTAYEQYF	TGTGCCAGCAGCCAGGACCGAACTGCCTACGAGCAGTACTTC
TRBV7-6	NA	NA	TRBJ2-1	CASSLPSKSNEQFF	TGTGCCAGCAGCTTACCTAGTAAATCCAATGAGCAGTTCTTC
TRBV7-9	NA	NA	TRBJ1-1	CASSLGQENTEAFF	TGTGCCAGCAGCTTAGGCCAAGAGAACACTGAAGCTTTCTTT
TRBV7-6	NA	NA	TRBJ2-3	CASTPRARSTSTDTQYF	TGTGCCAGCACCCCTAGGGCCAGGTCCACTAGCACAGATACGCAGTATTTT
TRBV19	NA	TRBD1	TRBJ1-5	CASSQGQGYSNQPQHF	TGTGCCAGTAGTCAAGGACAGGGCTATAGCAATCAGCCCCAGCATTTT
TRBV5-6	NA	NA	TRBJ2-7	CASSSTTRSSYEQYF	TGTGCCAGCAGCTCGACCACTAGGAGCTCCTACGAGCAGTACTTC
TRBV28	once	NA	TRBJ1-5	CASMDSRAGQPQHF	TGTGCCAGCATGGACTCGAGGGCCGGGCAGCCCCAGCATTTT
TRBV2	few	TRBD1	TRBJ1-5	CASSVGEGARPQHF	TGTGCCAGCAGTGTGGGTGAGGGGGCTCGACCCCAGCATTTT
TRBV11-2	few	NA	TRBJ2-1	CASSLDPGKRYNEQFF	TGTGCCAGCAGCTTAGATCCAGGGAAGAGGTACAATGAGCAGTTCTTC
TRBV9	NA	TRBD1	TRBJ1-2	CASSPGTGDYGYTF	TGTGCCAGCAGCCCCGGGACAGGCGACTATGGCTACACCTTC
TRBV15	NA	NA	TRBJ2-7	CATSRDLVSYEQYF	TGTGCCACCAGCAGAGATTTGGTCAGCTACGAGCAGTACTTC
TRBV4-2	NA	NA	TRBJ1-3	CASSQDLLGAYGNTIYF	TGTGCCAGCAGCCAAGATCTTTTGGGGGCCTATGGAAACACCATATATTTT
TRBV28	NA	NA	TRBJ2-3	CASSFRRQSTDTQYF	TGTGCCAGCAGTTTTAGAAGACAGAGCACAGATACGCAGTATTTT
TRBV2	NA	NA	TRBJ1-2	CASRQTTNYGYTF	TGTGCCAGCCGACAGACTACTAACTATGGCTACACCTTC
TRBV5-1	NA	TRBD1	TRBJ2-5	CASSFTGTAIQETQYF	TGCGCCAGCAGCTTCACCGGGACAGCCATACAAGAGACCCAGTACTTC
TRBV4-1	many	TRBD1	TRBJ1-1	CASSQDWLGQGVGNTEAFF	TGCGCCAGCAGCCAAGATTGGTTGGGACAGGGGGTGGGGAACACTGAAGCTTTCTTT
TRBV6-5	NA	TRBD1	TRBJ1-5	CASRNNRQGDQPQHF	TGTGCCAGCAGAAACAACAGACAGGGCGATCAGCCCCAGCATTTT
TRBV7-2	NA	NA	TRBJ2-2	CASQLKTANTGELFF	TGTGCCAGTCAGCTAAAGACGGCGAACACCGGGGAGCTGTTTTTT
TRBV7-7	NA	NA	TRBJ2-5	CASSPDREGTQYF	TGTGCCAGCAGCCCGGACAGGGAGGGGACCCAGTACTTC
TRBV30	NA	NA	TRBJ1-5	CAWSAGMNQPQHF	TGTGCCTGGAGTGCGGGGATGAATCAGCCCCAGCATTTT
TRBV11-2	NA	TRBD2	TRBJ2-1	CASSPLAGGPYEQFF	TGTGCCAGCAGCCCACTAGCGGGAGGGCCATATGAGCAGTTCTTC
TRBV6-5	NA	NA	TRBJ2-1	CASRGGPYNEQFF	TGTGCCAGCAGGGGTGGACCTTACAATGAGCAGTTCTTC
TRBV28	few	NA	TRBJ1-1	CASRGGGGTEAFF	TGTGCCAGCAGGGGGGGAGGGGGCACTGAAGCTTTCTTT
TRBV6-5	NA	TRBD1	TRBJ2-1	CASRTSTGFGDFF	TGTGCCAGCAGGACATCGACAGGGTTTGGGGATTTCTTC
TRBV30	NA	TRBD1	TRBJ1-2	CAWVTGTGVFYGYTF	TGTGCCTGGGTAACCGGGACAGGGGTTTTCTATGGCTACACCTTC